This TCR beta chain was sequenced for a study of blood T cell repertoires in COVID-19. Looking at the study overall: The study drew acute and convalescent COVID-19 samples from the United States, Italy and Spain. Nucleic acid was either cDNA or gDNA, and it came from T cells, B-cell-depleted T cells, or PBMCs.

A few counts support this clone. This CDR3 has 12 amino acids. V was shortened by 6 bases and J by 3 bases, with 12 bases between the two germline ends. Germline CDR1 reads SQVTM; CDR2 reads ANQGSEA. As processed by the authors: Researchers report that nucleated cell counts were estimated from reference gene primer amplification. Profiling relied on immunoSEQ multiplex PCR, and the TCRdb table lists in-frame clones only, not all of them. V, J and clone size are taken as reported in that table, and D and trimming were inferred from the DNA itself. The sample lists more than 85,000 clones, roughly 85% occurring once.

The source of this sequence is a woman between 55 and 75 years old with acute or convalescent COVID-19. The chain employs TRBV29-1 and TRBJ2-7, with D maybe TRBD2 (5 bases). The material sequenced was peripheral blood. CDR3 amino acids: CSVAETNYEQYF. CDR3 DNA: TGCAGCGTAGCGGAGACAAACTACGAGCAGTACTTC.